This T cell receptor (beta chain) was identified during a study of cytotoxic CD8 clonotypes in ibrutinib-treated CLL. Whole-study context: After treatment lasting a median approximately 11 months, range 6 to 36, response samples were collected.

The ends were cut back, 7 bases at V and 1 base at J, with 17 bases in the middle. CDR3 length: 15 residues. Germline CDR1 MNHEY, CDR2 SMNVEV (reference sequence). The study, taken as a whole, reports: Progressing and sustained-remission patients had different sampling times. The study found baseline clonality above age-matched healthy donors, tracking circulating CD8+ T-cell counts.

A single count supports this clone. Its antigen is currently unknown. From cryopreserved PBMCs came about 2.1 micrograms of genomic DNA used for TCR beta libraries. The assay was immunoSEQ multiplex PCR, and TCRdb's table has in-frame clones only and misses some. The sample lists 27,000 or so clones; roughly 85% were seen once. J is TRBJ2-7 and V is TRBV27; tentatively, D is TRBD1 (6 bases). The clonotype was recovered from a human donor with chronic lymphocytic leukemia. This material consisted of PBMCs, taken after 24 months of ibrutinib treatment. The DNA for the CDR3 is TGTGCCAGCACACAGGGCCCCGGGATTTCCTACGAGCAGTACTTC. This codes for CASTQGPGISYEQYF.